This T cell receptor beta chain was captured in a study of blood T cell repertoires in COVID-19. Study background: Samples representing acute and convalescent COVID-19 were sourced from the United States, Italy and Spain. Sample material is recorded as cDNA or gDNA derived from T cells, B-cell-depleted T cells, or PBMCs.

Authors' data handling: Reference gene primer amplification yielded estimated nucleated cell counts. Data came from immunoSEQ multiplex PCR; TCRdb stores just in-frame clones and leaves some out. D and trimming were read from the DNA, whereas the V and J calls and clone size are those reported in that table. Of fewer than 250,000 clones in the sample, 82% were seen once. V shed 11 bases and J shed 0 bases, with 13 bases lying between them. The CDR3 consists of 13 residues. Germline V gives CDR1 SEHNR, CDR2 FQNEAQ (reference sequence). V is TRBV7-9 and J is TRBJ1-1; tentatively, D is TRBD1 (6 bases). This receptor was identified in a woman aged 40 to 55 with acute or convalescent COVID-19. The specimen sequenced was peripheral blood. The CDR3 sequence: CAGQRRMNTEAFF. The CDR3 DNA follows: TGTGCCGGACAGCGACGAATGAACACTGAAGCTTTCTTT.